What follows are 17 T cell receptor beta chains derived from one specimen sequenced in a study of Graves' ophthalmopathy and Graves' hyperthyroidism (dated by TCRdb to 2016 to 2019). Sequencer: Illumina HiSeq 2000. For repertoire sequencing, the TCR beta CDR3 regions were amplified from RNA transcripts. The first round was an RT-PCR using HTBI primers with the Qiagen OneStep RT-PCR kit, and this first round was followed by a second-round multiplex PCR, then size selection and purification. TCRdb reran the public reads through fastp at Q25 and MiXCR, keeping productive beta chains. Duplicate CDR3 protein sequences are folded into a single record with the most common DNA and genes. The sample records around 660,000 distinct CDR3 sequences, over 40% of which are singletons. Over 2.5% of the sample belongs to the ten largest clones. Sequences were obtained from peripheral blood. Receptors were obtained from an adult man with Graves' ophthalmopathy.

The J gene is TRBJ1-4, the V gene TRBV15; D gene unclear. Per the germline V gene, CDR1 is LNHNV and CDR2 is YYDKDF (reference sequence). Deletions cut 1 base from V and 14 bases from J, with 17 bases between. The CDR3 extends over 14 amino acids. CDR3 bases: TGTGCCACCAGCAGAGTAGCGGGTCGGGGTACGCTGTTTTTT. Translation: CATSRVAGRGTLFF.

This rearrangement joins TRBV12-5 to TRBJ1-5; no clear D. Germline CDR1 LGHNT, CDR2 FRNRAP. The CDR3 is made up of 17 amino acids. V gave up 3 bases and J gave up 0 bases, with 15 bases separating them. CDR3 in amino acids: CASGLLVSADSNQPQHF. CDR3 coding DNA: TGTGCTAGTGGTTTATTGGTTTCAGCCGATAGCAATCAGCCCCAGCATTTT.

The V and J genes are TRBV7-9 and TRBJ1-2, with TRBD1 matching over 7 bases. The CDR3 extends over 14 amino acids. Germline values: CDR1 SEHNR, CDR2 FQNEAQ (reference sequence). J gave up 7 bases and V 4 bases, and 9 bases lay outside the gene matches. The CDR3 loop reads CASSSLEGAGGYTF. DNA for the CDR3: TGTGCCAGCAGCTCCCTCGAGGGGGCGGGTGGCTACACCTTC.

Many counts were recorded for this clonotype. The V gene is TRBV12-3 or TRBV12-4, the J gene TRBJ1-5; 8 bases are shared with TRBD1. The CDR3 length is 14 residues. Trimming at V came to 3 bases and at J to 5 bases, leaving 3 bases not matched to a gene. CDR3 amino acids: CASSLGQDYQPQHF. The CDR3 bases are TGTGCCAGCAGTTTGGGACAGGATTATCAGCCCCAGCATTTT.

The CDR3 here is CAISETGQGAGSEAFF. CDR3 nucleotide sequence: TGTGCCATCAGTGAGACAGGACAGGGGGCAGGGTCTGAAGCTTTCTTT. The rearrangement links TRBV10-3 to TRBJ1-1; 11 bases agree with TRBD1. Per the germline V gene, CDR1 is ENHRY and CDR2 is SYGVKD. CDR3 length equals 16 residues. V shed 2 bases and J 6 bases; nucleotides not matched to a gene: 8.

As for this clonotype: This may be a read error: a much more frequent sequence differs by one nucleotide. The genes are TRBV15 and TRBJ2-7; D remains unclear. The CDR3 has 16 residues. From germline, CDR1 is LNHNV and CDR2 YYDKDF (reference sequence). CDR3 DNA: TGTGCCACCAGCCCCACCGGCGGACCAGCGCCCTACGAGCAGCACTTC. Translating it yields CATSPTGGPAPYEQHF. The whole variable domain, remainder taken from reference TRBV15 and TRBJ2-7, is DAMVIQNPRYQVTQFGKPVTLSCSQTLNHNVMYWYQQKSSQAPKLLFHYYDKDFNNEADTPDNFQSRRPNTSFCFLDIRSPGLGDTAMYLCATSPTGGPAPYEQHFGPGTRLTVT.

The gene calls are TRBV19 and TRBJ2-7; tentatively, D is TRBD1 or TRBD2 (5 bases each). V lost 3 bases, J lost 0 bases, and 15 bases lay in between. The CDR3 has 16 residues. The germline V gene has CDR1 LNHDA and CDR2 SQIVND (reference sequence). The CDR3 DNA follows: TGTGCCAGTAGTATCACCGGGACCCTAAGCTCCTACGAGCAGTACTTC. Translation gives CASSITGTLSSYEQYF.

This clonotype is a singleton in its sample. A much larger clone is a single base away; this may be a read error. The rearrangement uses TRBV20-1 and TRBJ2-7; TRBD2 is a possible D gene (6 bases). The CDR3 sequence is 14 residues long. CDR1 DFQATT and CDR2 SNEGSKA come from the germline V gene (reference sequence). The CDR3 loop reads CSDRELAQNYEQYF. The CDR3 DNA follows: TGCAGTGATAGAGAGCTAGCGCAAAACTACGAGCAGTACTTC.

This clonotype was seen a few times. The gene calls are TRBV30 and TRBJ1-1; TRBD1 is a possible D gene (5 bases). CDR1 and CDR2 from the germline V gene are GTSNPN and SVGIG (reference sequence). V was cut by 8 bases and J by 6 bases, with 22 bases left in between. The CDR3 totals 14 residues. As DNA, the CDR3 is TGTGCCCGAGGGCAGGGACCCCCGAATTCTGAAGCTTTCTTT. Its protein is CARGQGPPNSEAFF.

Remarks on this clonotype: Because it lacks the conserved phenylalanine or tryptophan at the end, this CDR3 is likely a read error. The rearrangement links TRBV24-1 to TRBJ2-2, with a weak D call TRBD1 (6 bases). The V end lost 5 bases, the J end lost 8 bases, and 11 bases lay between the germline ends. CDR3 length equals 13 residues. Germline V gives CDR1 KGHDR, CDR2 SFDVKD. This CDR3 reads CATSGTGTGELFS. The CDR3 DNA reads as TGTGCCACCAGTGGTACAGGGACAGGGGAGCTGTTTTCT.

The chain links TRBV7-9 to TRBJ2-6; 7 nucleotides agree with TRBD1. The germline gives CDR1 SEHNR, CDR2 FQNEAQ (reference sequence). This CDR3 comprises 18 residues. J was trimmed by 1 base and V by 5 bases; bases with no gene match: 11. The CDR3 DNA is TGTGCCAGCAGCCCTTTGACAGGGAAAGCGTCTGGGGCCAACGTCCTGACTTTC. It encodes CASSPLTGKASGANVLTF.

This clonotype was picked up a small number of times. This rearrangement joins TRBV20-1 to TRBJ1-1, with D unresolved. CDR1 DFQATT and CDR2 SNEGSKA come from the germline V gene (reference sequence). Trimming removed 0 bases from V and 1 base from J, with 6 bases in between. The CDR3 covers 13 residues. The CDR3 spells CSARDRSNTEAFF. CDR3 coding DNA: TGCAGTGCTAGAGACAGGTCGAACACTGAAGCTTTCTTT.

This clonotype occurred many times. The rearrangement uses TRBV5-1 and TRBJ2-5; 8 positions match TRBD2. Trimming cost V 3 bases and J 4 bases; bases outside gene matches: 8. CDR3 length: 15 residues. CDR1 SGHRS and CDR2 YFSETQ come from the germline V gene. CDR3 DNA sequence: TGCGCCAGCAGCTCGGAACTAGCGGAATTAGAGACCCAGTACTTC. It specifies CASSSELAELETQYF.

In its sample, this clonotype was seen many times. V is TRBV7-9 and J is TRBJ1-5, with D tentatively TRBD1 (6 bases). This CDR3 contains 15 residues. Germline V gives CDR1 SEHNR, CDR2 FQNEAQ (reference sequence). V shed 5 bases and J shed 2 bases, with 13 bases lying between them. CDR3 bases: TGTGCCAGCAGCCCGTCGACAGGAGGCAATCAGCCCCAGCATTTT. Translated, it gives CASSPSTGGNQPQHF.

This clonotype came up many times. Written as DNA, the CDR3 is TGTGCCAGCAGCCCCAGACTAGCGGGGGAGCAGTACTTC. This codes for CASSPRLAGEQYF. The V and J genes are TRBV7-3 and TRBJ2-7, with 11 nucleotides matching TRBD2. The CDR3 length is 13 residues. Trimming cost V 5 bases and J 7 bases; bases outside gene matches: 4. Germline V gene data show CDR1 as SGHTA and CDR2 as FQGTGA.

This chain joins TRBV20-1 and TRBJ1-3, with D unclear. Trimming removed 1 base from V and 0 bases from J, with 16 bases in between. The CDR3 is 17 residues long. Germline V CDR1 and CDR2: DFQATT, SNEGSKA (reference sequence). CDR3 loop: CSARAWVTAYSGNTIYF. The CDR3, as DNA: TGCAGTGCTAGAGCATGGGTGACGGCTTACTCTGGAAACACCATATATTTT.

This clonotype was recorded once. The rearrangement joins TRBV25-1 to TRBJ2-6; 9 nucleotides line up with TRBD1. The CDR3 consists of 19 residues. V lost 7 bases to trimming and J lost 2 bases; unmatched junction nucleotides: 15. Germline V CDR1 and CDR2: MGHDK, SYGVNS. CDR3 protein: CASTLEAGTGRTGANVLTF. CDR3 DNA sequence: TGTGCCAGCACCCTGGAGGCGGGGACAGGGAGGACTGGGGCCAACGTCCTGACTTTC.